This entry is about one TCR beta chain. In the original analysis: Scientists estimated how many nucleated cells there were by amplifying reference gene primers. Measured with immunoSEQ multiplex PCR; TCRdb has only the in-frame clones, and not every one. Clonal size and the V and J genes are those of that table, whereas D and trimming came from the DNA. The sample contains tens of thousands of clones, around 90% of which appear only once. This record belongs to a study of blood T cell repertoires in COVID-19. Study details: Acute-phase and convalescent COVID-19 samples originated in the United States, Italy and Spain. T cells, B-cell-depleted T cells, or PBMCs provided the cDNA or gDNA that served as material.

Per the germline V gene, CDR1 is SGHTA and CDR2 is FQGTGA. V lost 2 bases, J lost 9 bases, and 4 bases stayed unmatched. The CDR3 is 14 residues long. The TCR comes from a human donor in a cohort sampled during active COVID-19. Sequenced sample: peripheral blood. The chain carries TRBV7-3 and TRBJ1-6; the match to TRBD1 covers 7 bases. This CDR3 reads CASSLDRAGSPLHF. The CDR3 DNA reads TGTGCCAGCAGCTTAGACAGGGCCGGTTCACCCCTCCACTTT.